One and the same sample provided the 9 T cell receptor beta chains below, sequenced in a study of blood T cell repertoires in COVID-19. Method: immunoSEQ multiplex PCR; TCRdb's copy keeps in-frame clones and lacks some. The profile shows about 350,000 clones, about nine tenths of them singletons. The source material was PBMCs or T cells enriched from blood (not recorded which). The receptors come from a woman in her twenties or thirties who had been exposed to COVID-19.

The CDR3 DNA is TGTGCCAGCAGCGACCAACAGGGGGCAGGGGAGACCCAGTACTTC. This encodes CASSDQQGAGETQYF. The rearrangement uses TRBV9 and TRBJ2-5; 9 bases align to TRBD1. CDR1 is SGDLS, CDR2 YYNGEE, per germline. There are 15 residues in the CDR3. The trim removed 3 bases at V and 5 bases at J, leaving 8 bases unmatched.

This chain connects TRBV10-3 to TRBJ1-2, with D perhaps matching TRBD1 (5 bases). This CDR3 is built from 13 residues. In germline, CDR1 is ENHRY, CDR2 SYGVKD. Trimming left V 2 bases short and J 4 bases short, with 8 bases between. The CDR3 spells CAISEGAGYGYTF. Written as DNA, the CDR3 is TGTGCCATCAGTGAGGGGGCAGGCTATGGCTACACCTTC.

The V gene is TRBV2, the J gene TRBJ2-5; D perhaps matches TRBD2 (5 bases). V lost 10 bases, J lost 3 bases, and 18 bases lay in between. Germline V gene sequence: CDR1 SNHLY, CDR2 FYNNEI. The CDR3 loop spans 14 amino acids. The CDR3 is CATQPLTREETQYF. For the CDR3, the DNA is TGTGCCACCCAACCCCTAACGAGGGAAGAGACCCAGTACTTC.

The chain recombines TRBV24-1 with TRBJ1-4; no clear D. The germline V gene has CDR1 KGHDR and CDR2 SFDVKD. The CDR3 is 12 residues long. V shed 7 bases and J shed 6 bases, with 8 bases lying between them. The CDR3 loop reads CATRGLDEKLFF. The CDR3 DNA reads TGTGCCACCAGGGGCCTCGATGAAAAACTGTTTTTT.

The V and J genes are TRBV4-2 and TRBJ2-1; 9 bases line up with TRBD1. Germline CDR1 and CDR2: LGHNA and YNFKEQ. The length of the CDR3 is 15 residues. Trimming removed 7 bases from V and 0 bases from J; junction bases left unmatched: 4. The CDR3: CASNPGQGSYNEQFF. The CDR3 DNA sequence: TGTGCCAGCAATCCGGGACAGGGCTCCTACAATGAGCAGTTCTTC.

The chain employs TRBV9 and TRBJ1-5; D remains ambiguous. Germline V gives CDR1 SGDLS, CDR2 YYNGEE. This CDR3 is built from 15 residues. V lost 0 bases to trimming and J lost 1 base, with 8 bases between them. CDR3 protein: CASSVDAGSNQPQHF. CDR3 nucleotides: TGTGCCAGCAGCGTAGATGCGGGGAGCAATCAGCCCCAGCATTTT.

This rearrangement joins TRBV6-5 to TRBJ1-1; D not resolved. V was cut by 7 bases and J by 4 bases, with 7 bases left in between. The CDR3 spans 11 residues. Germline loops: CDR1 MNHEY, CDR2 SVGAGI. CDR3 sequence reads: CASNEGTEAFF. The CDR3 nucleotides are TGTGCCAGCAACGAGGGCACTGAAGCTTTCTTT.

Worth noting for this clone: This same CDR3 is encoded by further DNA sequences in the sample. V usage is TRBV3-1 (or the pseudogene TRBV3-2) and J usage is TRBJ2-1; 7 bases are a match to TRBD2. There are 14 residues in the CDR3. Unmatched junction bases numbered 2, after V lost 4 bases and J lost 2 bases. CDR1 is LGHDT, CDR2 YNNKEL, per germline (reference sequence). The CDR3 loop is CASSPSGTYNEQFF. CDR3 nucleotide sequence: TGTGCCAGCAGCCCAAGCGGGACCTACAATGAGCAGTTCTTC.

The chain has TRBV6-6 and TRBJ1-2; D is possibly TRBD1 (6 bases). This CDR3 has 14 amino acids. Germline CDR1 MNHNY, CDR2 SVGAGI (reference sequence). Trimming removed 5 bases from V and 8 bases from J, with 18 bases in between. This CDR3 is CASSDGQSLWGYTF. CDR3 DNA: TGTGCCAGCAGTGACGGACAGAGCCTTTGGGGCTACACCTTC.